The next 30 T cell receptor beta chains were all read from a single sample in a study of OX40 agonist ivuxolimab in advanced cancers. Libraries were prepared by immunoSEQ multiplex PCR; TCRdb keeps only in-frame clonotypes and omits some of them. The sample comprises nearly 80,000 clones, 84% of which are singletons, and around 0.44% rests with the top ten. The material was CD4+ or CD8+ T cells sorted from blood, obtained in a trial of the OX40 agonist ivuxolimab. Receptor source: an adult with an advanced solid tumor such as melanoma, head and neck, liver or kidney cancer.

This chain joins TRBV18 and TRBJ2-2, with D possibly being TRBD1 (6 bases). Per germline, CDR1 KGHSH and CDR2 LQKENI. The CDR3 is 15 amino acids. The V end was cut by 2 bases, the J end by 6 bases, with 13 bases between. CDR3 coding DNA: TGTGCCAGCTCACCAATGCAGGGGTCGGCCGGGGAGCTGTTTTTT. It specifies CASSPMQGSAGELFF.

The chain recombines TRBV9 with TRBJ2-5, with 7 bases fitting TRBD2. Trimming took 4 bases from V and 1 from J; bases not matched to a gene: 7. CDR3 size: 15 residues. Germline lookup yields CDR1 SGDLS and CDR2 YYNGEE. The CDR3: CASSSSGGAQETQYF. Written as DNA, the CDR3 is TGTGCCAGCAGCAGTTCGGGGGGAGCCCAAGAGACCCAGTACTTC.

The rearrangement links TRBV6-5 to TRBJ1-2, with 9 bases lining up with TRBD1. J was trimmed by 5 bases and V by 2 bases; bases with no gene match: 3. Germline assignment: CDR1 MNHEY and CDR2 SVGAGI. The CDR3 sequence is 14 residues long. CDR3 DNA sequence: TGTGCCAGCAGTTACCGACAGGGGGAATATGGCTACACCTTC. This codes for CASSYRQGEYGYTF.

V gene TRBV27 combines with J gene TRBJ1-3, with a possible D match to TRBD1 (6 bases). V was cut by 5 bases and J by 2 bases, with 13 bases left in between. The CDR3 covers 15 residues. Germline CDR1 and CDR2: MNHEY and SMNVEV (reference sequence). CDR3 sequence (DNA): TGTGCCAGCAGTCGGGACACCCTGGCTGGAAACACCATATATTTT. This codes for CASSRDTLAGNTIYF.

This clone was seen a single time. V is TRBV9 and J is TRBJ2-1; D is possibly TRBD2 (6 bases). Germline values: CDR1 SGDLS, CDR2 YYNGEE. V was trimmed by 4 bases and J by 4 bases, leaving 15 bases between them. This CDR3 contains 15 residues. CDR3 region: CASSKDYQQYNEQFF. Written as DNA, the CDR3 is TGTGCCAGCAGCAAGGACTACCAACAATACAATGAGCAGTTCTTC.

The chain links TRBV29-1 to TRBJ2-5; TRBD1 might be the D (7 bases). Germline V gives CDR1 SQVTM, CDR2 ANQGSEA. Trimming shortened V by 7 bases and J by 4 bases, and 19 bases separated the two germline ends. The CDR3 extends over 14 amino acids. The CDR3 DNA sequence: TGCAGCGCTGCGGGACAGCCCCCGGGAGAGACCCAGTACTTC. Translation gives CSAAGQPPGETQYF.

The V call is TRBV6-5, the J call TRBJ1-5, with unresolved D. The length of the CDR3 is 15 residues. Germline V gene sequence: CDR1 MNHEY, CDR2 SVGAGI. V lost 0 bases and J lost 4, with 10 bases in between. The CDR3 DNA reads TGTGCCAGCAGTTACTCTGGGGTTAAGAATCAGCCCCAGCATTTT. This gives the protein CASSYSGVKNQPQHF.

This clone has a single count. This chain connects TRBV18 to TRBJ2-7; the match to TRBD1 covers 7 bases. Germline CDR1 is KGHSH and CDR2 is LQKENI. This CDR3 is 14 amino acids long. V was clipped by 4 bases and J by 8 bases; unmatched bases: 11. CDR3 loop: CASSRDVTGEKQYF. CDR3 coding DNA: TGTGCCAGCTCACGCGACGTTACAGGGGAAAAGCAGTACTTC. Variable domain in full (rest from reference TRBV18 and TRBJ2-7): NAGVMQNPRHLVRRRGQEARLRCSPMKGHSHVYWYRQLPEEGLKFMVYLQKENIIDESGMPKERFSAEFPKEGPSILRIQQVVRGDSAAYFCASSRDVTGEKQYFGPGTRLTVT.

V is TRBV6-5 and J is TRBJ1-1; no firm D call. V lost 7 bases and J 0 bases, leaving 12 bases between the germline ends. This CDR3 region has 14 residues. CDR1 is MNHEY and CDR2 is SVGAGI in the germline V gene. The CDR3 region has the DNA TGTGCCAGCACTCACCCCGGGATGAACACTGAAGCTTTCTTT. This codes for CASTHPGMNTEAFF.

This rearrangement joins TRBV19 to TRBJ1-1; 11 nucleotides line up with TRBD1. This CDR3 is built from 14 residues. CDR1 LNHDA and CDR2 SQIVND come from the germline V gene (reference sequence). With V trimmed by 7 bases and J by 6 bases, 7 bases remained unmatched. The CDR3 bases are TGTGCCAGTATCGCCCGGACAGGGGGCCCTGAAGCTTTCTTT. It translates to CASIARTGGPEAFF.

The chain joins TRBV5-6 to TRBJ2-5; 9 bases match TRBD1. J lost 0 bases, V lost 7 bases, and 10 bases had no gene match. The CDR3 is 16 amino acids. Per germline, CDR1 SGHDT and CDR2 YYEEEE. Here the CDR3 reads CASGTGQGLYQETQYF. The CDR3 bases are TGTGCCAGCGGAACTGGACAGGGGCTCTACCAAGAGACCCAGTACTTC.

This clone was detected once. The genes are TRBV7-3 and TRBJ2-3, with 12 bases that match TRBD2. CDR3 size: 17 residues. Germline CDR1 SGHTA, CDR2 FQGTGA. V was clipped by 5 bases and J by 2 bases; unmatched bases: 8. CDR3 bases: TGTGCCAGCAGCCGAGGACTAGCGGGACTAACCACAGATACGCAGTATTTT. Translation gives CASSRGLAGLTTDTQYF.

The V gene is TRBV5-1, the J gene TRBJ2-3; D is perhaps TRBD2 (5 bases). Germline lookup yields CDR1 SGHRS and CDR2 YFSETQ. The CDR3 has 15 amino acids. Trimming removed 1 base from V and 5 bases from J, with 14 bases in between. The CDR3 DNA sequence: TGCGCCAGCAGCTTGAGTGGACTCCTCCAAGATACGCAGTATTTT. This translates into CASSLSGLLQDTQYF.

To note about this clone: Additional DNA sequences in this sample encode the identical CDR3. The J gene is TRBJ2-5, the V gene TRBV5-1, with D perhaps assigned TRBD1 or TRBD2 (6 bases each). Trimming cost V 4 bases and J 2 bases, with 12 bases left between them. This CDR3 has 14 amino acids. Germline V gene data show CDR1 as SGHRS and CDR2 as YFSETQ. CDR3 protein: CASSPGGGQETQYF. CDR3 bases: TGCGCCAGCAGCCCCGGAGGGGGGCAAGAGACCCAGTACTTC.

The chain links TRBV6-5 to TRBJ2-1; the D gene is possibly TRBD1 (5 bases). The V gene lost 7 bases and the J gene lost 2 bases, with 12 bases spanning the gap. This CDR3 comprises 14 residues. CDR1 is MNHEY, CDR2 SVGAGI, per germline. This CDR3 is CASTRKGAYNEQFF. Written as DNA, the CDR3 is TGTGCCAGCACCCGAAAAGGGGCCTACAATGAGCAGTTCTTC.

V usage is TRBV29-1 and J usage is TRBJ2-5; D not resolved. The V and J ends lost 5 bases and 5 bases respectively, with 6 bases between them. This CDR3 is built from 10 residues. Germline lookup yields CDR1 SQVTM and CDR2 ANQGSEA. CDR3 sequence: CSVRSETQYF. Written as DNA, the CDR3 is TGCAGCGTTAGATCTGAGACCCAGTACTTC.

The CDR3 coding sequence is TGTGCCAGCAGAGGGGACGTAGCGGGATCGAAAGAGACCCAGTACTTC. This codes for CASRGDVAGSKETQYF. V is TRBV28 and J is TRBJ2-5, with 8 nucleotides matching TRBD2. This CDR3 is built from 16 residues. In germline, CDR1 is MDHEN, CDR2 SYDVKM. The ends lost 6 bases at V and 3 bases at J; junction bases unmatched: 12.

The chain joins TRBV10-3 to TRBJ2-3; weak D call: TRBD2 (5 bases). Trimming cost V 3 bases and J 4 bases, with 11 bases left between them. The CDR3 sequence is 14 residues long. Germline-derived CDR1 and CDR2 are ENHRY and SYGVKD. The DNA for the CDR3 is TGTGCCATCAGTGAAGGGCAGGAGGCAGATACGCAGTATTTT. Its protein product is CAISEGQEADTQYF.

The sample holds a few counts of this clone. The genes are TRBV21-1 and TRBJ1-2. TRBV21-1 is a recognized pseudogene. The CDR3 loop spans 14 amino acids. CDR3 DNA: TGTGCCAGCAGCCTACGGACTTGGGCCAGTTTCTACACCTTC. Translation: CASSLRTWASFYTF.

V usage is TRBV2 and J usage is TRBJ2-2, with D perhaps matching TRBD2 (5 bases). CDR3 length equals 12 residues. Trimming pared 6 bases from V and 9 bases from J, leaving 11 bases between. Germline V CDR1 and CDR2: SNHLY, FYNNEI. Written as DNA, the CDR3 is TGTGCCAGCAGCACGGGGAACAGGGAGCTGTTTTTT. As protein: CASSTGNRELFF.

V gene TRBV7-2 combines with J gene TRBJ1-5; 8 bases match TRBD1. The CDR3 is 14 residues long. V lost 5 bases to trimming and J lost 8 bases; unmatched junction nucleotides: 8. Germline lookup yields CDR1 SGHTA and CDR2 FQGNSA. CDR3 nucleotide sequence: TGTGCCAGCAGCCCGCGACAGGGGCGGGAGCCCCAGCATTTT. As protein: CASSPRQGREPQHF.

V is TRBV7-6 and J is TRBJ2-7; 12 bases fit TRBD1. Germline loops: CDR1 SGHVS, CDR2 FNYEAQ. The CDR3 runs 17 residues. V shed 2 bases, J shed 5 bases, and the junction held 10 bases outside the gene matches. The CDR3 bases are TGTGCCAGCAGCTTACGGACCCCGGGACAGGGGGCCCACGAGCAGTACTTC. Amino acids: CASSLRTPGQGAHEQYF.

The chain combines TRBV15 with TRBJ1-5; D might be TRBD1 (5 bases). This CDR3 region has 15 residues. Germline-derived CDR1 and CDR2 are LNHNV and YYDKDF (reference sequence). V was shortened by 9 bases and J by 0 bases, with 15 bases between the two germline ends. CDR3 bases: TGTGCCACGGCCAGGGCCCACCCTAGCAATCAGCCCCAGCATTTT. Its protein product is CATARAHPSNQPQHF.

This clone is deemed medium-sized. V usage is TRBV7-9 and J usage is TRBJ1-3, with D hard to call. Germline V lookup: CDR1 SEHNR, CDR2 FQNEAQ (reference sequence). V was pared by 1 base and J by 3 bases, with 10 bases between. The length of the CDR3 is 15 residues. For the CDR3, the DNA is TGTGCCAGCAGCTTAGTCCCGCCAGATGGAAACACCATATATTTT. As protein: CASSLVPPDGNTIYF.

The rearrangement joins TRBV29-1 to TRBJ2-1; 12 bases map to TRBD2. The germline V gene encodes CDR1 SQVTM and CDR2 ANQGSEA. This CDR3 contains 14 residues. Unmatched junction bases numbered 10, after V lost 7 bases and J lost 9 bases. Here the CDR3 reads CSAGALAGGGEQFF. CDR3 nucleotide sequence: TGCAGCGCCGGAGCTCTAGCGGGAGGGGGTGAGCAGTTCTTC.

The CDR3 DNA reads TGCGCCAGCAGCTTGGGTAGCGGGAGGGCCCTGGGTTTGTACGAGCAGTACTTC. It codes for CASSLGSGRALGLYEQYF. The V and J genes are TRBV5-1 and TRBJ2-7; 11 bases are a match to TRBD2. From germline, CDR1 is SGHRS and CDR2 YFSETQ. This CDR3 is built from 18 residues. With V trimmed by 0 bases and J by 4 bases, 12 bases remained unmatched. The whole variable domain, filled in from reference TRBV5-1 and TRBJ2-7, reads KAGVTQTPRYLIKTRGQQVTLSCSPISGHRSVSWYQQTPGQGLQFLFEYFSETQRNKGNFPGRFSGRQFSNSRSEMNVSTLELGDSALYLCASSLGSGRALGLYEQYFGPGTRLTVT.

The gene calls are TRBV2 and TRBJ1-3; D gene ambiguous. The CDR3 has 13 residues. Looked up from germline, CDR1 is SNHLY and CDR2 is FYNNEI. V gave up 6 bases and J gave up 1 base, with 7 bases separating them. CDR3: CASRRASGNTIYF. CDR3 sequence (DNA): TGTGCCAGCAGGCGGGCGTCTGGAAACACCATATATTTT. The full variable domain, with the rest looked up from reference TRBV2 and TRBJ1-3, is EPEVTQTPSHQVTQMGQEVILRCVPISNHLYFYWYRQILGQKVEFLVSFYNNEISEKSEIFDDQFSVERPDGSNFTLKIRSTKLEDSAMYFCASRRASGNTIYFGEGSWLTVV.

V is TRBV2 and J is TRBJ2-7; D unclear. The V end lost 4 bases, the J end lost 3 bases, and 13 bases lay between the germline ends. This CDR3 has 14 residues. Looked up from germline, CDR1 is SNHLY and CDR2 is FYNNEI. CDR3 sequence: CASSGTQSIYEQYF. Written as DNA, the CDR3 is TGTGCCAGCAGTGGCACACAGTCAATCTACGAGCAGTACTTC.

The genes are TRBV6-1 and TRBJ2-5; D may be TRBD2 (7 bases). The germline V gene encodes CDR1 MNHNS and CDR2 SASEGT. The CDR3 runs 15 residues. Deletions cut 5 bases from V and 1 base from J, with 14 bases between. DNA of the CDR3: TGTGCCAGCAGTCAACCCGGGGGGCTCCAAGAGACCCAGTACTTC. Translation gives CASSQPGGLQETQYF.

The chain employs TRBV6-5 and TRBJ2-3; tentative D call: TRBD2 (6 bases). Trimming took off 5 bases at V and 5 bases at J, with 8 bases between the two ends. Germline V gene sequence: CDR1 MNHEY, CDR2 SVGAGI. This CDR3 region has 12 residues. CDR3 DNA sequence: TGTGCCAGCAGTCCCGGGGGAGATACGCAGTATTTT. Its translation is CASSPGGDTQYF.